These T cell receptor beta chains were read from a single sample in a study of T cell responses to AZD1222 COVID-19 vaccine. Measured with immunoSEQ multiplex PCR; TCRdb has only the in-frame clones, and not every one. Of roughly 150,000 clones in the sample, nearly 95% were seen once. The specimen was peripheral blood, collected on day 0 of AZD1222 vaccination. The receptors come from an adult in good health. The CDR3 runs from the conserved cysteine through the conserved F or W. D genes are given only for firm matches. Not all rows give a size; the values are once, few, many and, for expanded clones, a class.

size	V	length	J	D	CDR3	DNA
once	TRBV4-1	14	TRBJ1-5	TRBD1	CASSQGQGYQPQHF	TGCGCCAGCAGCCAAGGACAGGGGTATCAGCCCCAGCATTTT
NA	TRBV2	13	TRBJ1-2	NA	CASSKTEAYGYTF	TGTGCCAGCAGTAAGACAGAGGCCTATGGCTACACCTTC
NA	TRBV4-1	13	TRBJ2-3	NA	CASSQHWVRGQYF	TGCGCCAGCAGCCAGCACTGGGTACGTGGGCAGTATTTT
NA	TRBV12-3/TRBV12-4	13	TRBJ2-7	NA	CASSLAGAYEQYF	TGTGCCAGCAGTTTAGCAGGGGCCTACGAGCAGTACTTC
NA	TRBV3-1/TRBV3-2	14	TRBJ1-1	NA	CASSQGPDGTEAFF	TGTGCCAGCAGCCAAGGGCCGGACGGCACTGAAGCTTTCTTT
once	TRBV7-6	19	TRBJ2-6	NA	CASSLNLGQAAREANVLTF	TGTGCCAGCAGCTTAAATTTGGGGCAGGCAGCTCGAGAGGCCAACGTCCTGACTTTC
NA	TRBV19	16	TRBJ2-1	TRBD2	CASSRTGTSGYNGQFF	TGTGCCAGTAGCCGAACCGGGACTAGCGGATACAATGGGCAGTTCTTC
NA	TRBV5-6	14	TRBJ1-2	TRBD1	CASSRTGGNYGYTF	TGTGCCAGCAGCCGGACAGGGGGCAACTATGGCTACACCTTC
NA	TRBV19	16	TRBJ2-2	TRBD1	CASSIPTTGDTGELFF	TGTGCCAGTAGTATCCCCACTACAGGGGACACCGGGGAGCTGTTTTTT
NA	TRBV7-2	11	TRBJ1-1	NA	CASTRGTEAFF	TGTGCCAGTACCCGGGGCACTGAAGCTTTCTTT
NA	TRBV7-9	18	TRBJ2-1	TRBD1	CASSKYIGTASSYNEQFF	TGTGCCAGCAGCAAATATATCGGGACAGCGTCGTCCTACAATGAGCAGTTCTTC
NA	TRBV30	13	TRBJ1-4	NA	CAKSGQGNEKLFF	TGTGCCAAATCGGGGCAAGGAAATGAAAAACTGTTTTTT
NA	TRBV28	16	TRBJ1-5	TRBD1	CASSPSGQGVGQPQHF	TGTGCCAGCAGTCCATCGGGACAGGGTGTGGGTCAGCCCCAGCATTTT
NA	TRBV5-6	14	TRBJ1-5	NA	CASSNRDDYQPQHF	TGTGCCAGCAGCAACCGGGACGACTATCAGCCCCAGCATTTT
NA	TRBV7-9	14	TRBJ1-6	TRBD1	CASSVTGEGSPLHF	TGTGCCAGCAGCGTGACAGGGGAAGGGTCACCCCTCCACTTT
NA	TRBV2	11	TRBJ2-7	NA	CASSEPYEQYF	TGTGCCAGCAGTGAGCCCTACGAGCAGTACTTC
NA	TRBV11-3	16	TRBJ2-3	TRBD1	CASSYGTDTSTDTQYF	TGTGCCAGCAGCTACGGGACAGATACTAGCACAGATACGCAGTATTTT
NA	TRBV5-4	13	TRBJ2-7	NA	CASSLDLVYEQYF	TGTGCCAGCAGCTTGGACCTGGTATACGAGCAGTACTTC
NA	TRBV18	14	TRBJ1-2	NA	CASSPQDSNYGYTF	TGTGCCAGCTCACCACAAGACTCTAACTATGGCTACACCTTC
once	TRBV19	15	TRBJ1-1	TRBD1	CATRNDRGRGTEAFF	TGTGCCACCCGAAACGACAGGGGAAGGGGCACTGAAGCTTTCTTT
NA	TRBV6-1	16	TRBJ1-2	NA	CASSEGTAMSYYGYTF	TGTGCCAGCAGTGAAGGGACAGCCATGTCATACTATGGCTACACCTTC
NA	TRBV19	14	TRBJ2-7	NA	CASSPSTGSYEQYF	TGTGCCAGTAGCCCTTCGACAGGATCCTACGAGCAGTACTTC
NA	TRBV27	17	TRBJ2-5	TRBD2	CASSLLGSGRGEETQYF	TGTGCCAGCAGTTTATTGGGAAGCGGGAGAGGGGAAGAGACCCAGTACTTC
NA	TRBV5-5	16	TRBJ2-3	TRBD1	CASSSWDRGHGDTQYF	TGTGCCAGCAGCTCCTGGGACAGGGGGCATGGAGATACGCAGTATTTT
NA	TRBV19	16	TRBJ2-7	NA	CASSIVRSRPVYEQYF	TGTGCCAGTAGTATTGTTAGGTCCCGGCCCGTCTACGAGCAGTACTTC
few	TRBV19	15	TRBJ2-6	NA	CASSSSGSGANVLTF	TGTGCCAGTAGTTCGAGTGGAAGTGGGGCCAACGTCCTGACTTTC
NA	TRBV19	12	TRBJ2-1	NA	CASSFGGNEQFF	TGTGCCAGTAGTTTTGGGGGCAATGAGCAGTTCTTC
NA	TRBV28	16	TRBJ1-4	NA	CASSAHSGHRNEKLFF	TGTGCCAGCAGTGCTCACTCGGGACACAGGAATGAAAAACTGTTTTTT
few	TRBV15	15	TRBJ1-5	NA	CATSRDAAGAQPQHF	TGTGCCACCAGCAGAGATGCGGCGGGGGCTCAGCCCCAGCATTTT
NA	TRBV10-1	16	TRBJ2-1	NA	CASSERAMSSYNEQFF	TGCGCCAGCAGTGAGCGGGCCATGAGCTCCTACAATGAGCAGTTCTTC
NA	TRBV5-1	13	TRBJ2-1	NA	CASSLPSSNEQFF	TGCGCCAGCAGCTTGCCTTCCTCGAATGAGCAGTTCTTC
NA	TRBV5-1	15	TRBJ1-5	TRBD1	CASSPRDSFNQPQHF	TGCGCCAGCAGCCCCAGGGACAGTTTCAATCAGCCCCAGCATTTT
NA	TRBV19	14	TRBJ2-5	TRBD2	CASSSLAGEETQYF	TGTGCCAGTAGTTCACTAGCGGGAGAAGAGACCCAGTACTTC
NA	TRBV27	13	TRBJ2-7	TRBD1	CASSPDRGYEQYF	TGTGCCAGCAGTCCCGACAGGGGTTACGAGCAGTACTTC
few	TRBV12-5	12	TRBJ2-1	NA	CASGLDYNEQFF	TGTGCTAGTGGTTTGGATTACAATGAGCAGTTCTTC
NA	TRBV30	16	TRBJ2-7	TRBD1	CAWRLRMGQGKYEQYF	TGTGCCTGGAGGCTTCGTATGGGACAGGGGAAGTACGAGCAGTACTTC
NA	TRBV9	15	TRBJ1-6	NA	CASSVGQGSNSPLHF	TGTGCCAGCAGCGTAGGGCAGGGAAGTAATTCACCCCTCCACTTT
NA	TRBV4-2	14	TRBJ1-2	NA	CASSQERQNYGYAF	TGTGCCAGCAGCCAAGAGAGACAGAACTATGGCTACGCCTTC
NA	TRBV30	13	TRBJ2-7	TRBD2	CAWKLAGGGEQYF	TGTGCCTGGAAGCTAGCGGGAGGGGGAGAGCAGTACTTC
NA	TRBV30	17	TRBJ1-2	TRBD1	CAWTVGTAKEEGYGYTF	TGTGCCTGGACCGTCGGGACAGCCAAAGAGGAAGGCTATGGCTACACCTTC
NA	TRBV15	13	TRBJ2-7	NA	CATSRDLAYEQYF	TGTGCCACCAGCAGAGATCTGGCTTACGAGCAGTACTTC
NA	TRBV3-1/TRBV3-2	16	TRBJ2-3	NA	CASSQVPRGSTDTQYF	TGTGCCAGCAGCCAAGTTCCCCGGGGCAGCACAGATACGCAGTATTTT
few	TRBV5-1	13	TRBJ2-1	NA	CASGIEDLNEQFF	TGCGCCAGCGGAATAGAGGATCTGAATGAGCAGTTCTTC
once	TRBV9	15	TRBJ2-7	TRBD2	CASSVGLAGTSEQYF	TGTGCCAGCAGCGTAGGTCTAGCGGGAACCTCCGAGCAGTACTTC
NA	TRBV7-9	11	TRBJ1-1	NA	CASSLGVRAFF	TGTGCCAGCAGCTTAGGGGTGCGGGCTTTCTTT
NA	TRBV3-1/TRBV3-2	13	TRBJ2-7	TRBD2	CASSQVREGEQYF	TGTGCCAGCAGCCAAGTACGGGAGGGCGAGCAGTACTTC
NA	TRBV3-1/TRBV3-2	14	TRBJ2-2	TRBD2	CASSLAGVTGELFF	TGTGCCAGCAGCCTAGCGGGAGTCACCGGGGAGCTGTTTTTT
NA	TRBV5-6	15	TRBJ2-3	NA	CASSLGPGEPDTQYF	TGTGCCAGCAGCTTGGGCCCGGGGGAACCAGATACGCAGTATTTT
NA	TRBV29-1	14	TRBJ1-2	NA	CSVESPLNNYGYTF	TGCAGCGTTGAATCGCCTCTCAATAACTATGGCTACACCTTC
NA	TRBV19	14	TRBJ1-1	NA	CASTPRTVNTEAFF	TGTGCCAGTACTCCCAGGACAGTTAACACTGAAGCTTTCTTT
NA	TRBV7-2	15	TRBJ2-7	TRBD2	CASSPKAGAPHEQYF	TGTGCCAGCAGCCCTAAAGCGGGGGCCCCTCACGAGCAGTACTTC
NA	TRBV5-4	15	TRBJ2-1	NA	CASSLEASSYNEQFF	TGTGCCAGCAGCTTGGAAGCGAGCTCCTACAATGAGCAGTTCTTC